The TCR beta chain described here comes from a study of CD8 T cells in ankylosing spondylitis. MiXCR, run by TCRdb on the 5' RACE reads, gives a single entry per CDR3 protein. The sample lists about 89,000 distinct CDR3 sequences, approximately 30% occurring once. Trimming took 2 bases from V and 4 from J, leaving 9 bases between them. This CDR3 contains 13 residues. CDR1 and CDR2 (germline): MDHEN, SYDVKM. General study points: Disease-linked clones were found to be CD8+ and relatively rare in peripheral blood. Matched ankylosing spondylitis synovial fluid reportedly contained a significantly enriched population of disease-linked clones.

As to this clonotype: Its target is not known.

The clonotype originates from a male donor with ankylosing spondylitis or in good health (not recorded which). The sample consisted of blood, either unsorted or a sorted T cell fraction (not recorded which). The chain has TRBV28 and TRBJ2-7; possibly TRBD1 for D (5 bases). CDR3 in amino acids: CASSLDSTYEQYV. CDR3 DNA sequence: TGTGCCAGCAGTTTAGACAGTACTTACGAGCAGTACGTC.